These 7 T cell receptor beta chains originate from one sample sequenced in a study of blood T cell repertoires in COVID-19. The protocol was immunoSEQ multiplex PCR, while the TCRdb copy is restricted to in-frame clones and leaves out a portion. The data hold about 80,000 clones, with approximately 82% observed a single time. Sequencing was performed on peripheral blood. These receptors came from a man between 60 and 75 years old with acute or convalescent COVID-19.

The CDR3 coding sequence is TGTGCCAGCAGCCGCGAGGGTCTAGCGGGCTACGAGCAGTACTTC. Protein product: CASSREGLAGYEQYF. This sequence joins TRBV7-9 and TRBJ2-7; 8 bases align to TRBD2. The CDR3 covers 15 residues. Germline CDR1 SEHNR, CDR2 FQNEAQ (reference sequence). The V gene end was trimmed by 5 bases and the J gene end by 3 bases; junction bases not matched to a gene: 9.

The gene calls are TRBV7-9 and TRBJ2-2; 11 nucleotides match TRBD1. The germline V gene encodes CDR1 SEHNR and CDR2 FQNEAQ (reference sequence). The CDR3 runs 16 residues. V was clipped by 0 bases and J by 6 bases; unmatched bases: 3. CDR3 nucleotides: TGTGCCAGCAGCTTAGCGCCGGGACAGGGGGCCGGGGAGCTGTTTTTT. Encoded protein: CASSLAPGQGAGELFF.

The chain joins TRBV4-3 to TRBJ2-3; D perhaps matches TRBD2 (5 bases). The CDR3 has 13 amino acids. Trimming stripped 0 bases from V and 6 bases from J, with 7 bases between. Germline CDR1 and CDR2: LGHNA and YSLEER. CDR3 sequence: CASSQDGVDTQYF. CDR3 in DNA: TGCGCCAGCAGCCAAGACGGGGTGGATACGCAGTATTTT.

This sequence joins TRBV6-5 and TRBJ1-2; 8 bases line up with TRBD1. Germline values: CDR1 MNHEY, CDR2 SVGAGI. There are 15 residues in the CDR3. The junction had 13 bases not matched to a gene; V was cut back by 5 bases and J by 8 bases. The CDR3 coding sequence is TGTGCCAGCAGTCGGGCCGACAGGGGAAGGCTCGGCTACACCTTC. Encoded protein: CASSRADRGRLGYTF.

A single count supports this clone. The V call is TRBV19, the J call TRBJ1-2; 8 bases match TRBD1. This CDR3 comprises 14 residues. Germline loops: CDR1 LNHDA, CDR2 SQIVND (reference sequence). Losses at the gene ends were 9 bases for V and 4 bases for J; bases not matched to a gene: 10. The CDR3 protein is CASKDRGASYGYTF. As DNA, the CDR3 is TGTGCCAGCAAAGACAGGGGCGCGAGCTATGGCTACACCTTC.

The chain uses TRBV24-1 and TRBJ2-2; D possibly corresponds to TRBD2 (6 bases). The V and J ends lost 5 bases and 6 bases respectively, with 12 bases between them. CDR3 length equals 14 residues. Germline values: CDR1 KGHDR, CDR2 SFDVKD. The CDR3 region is CATSGGSGAGELFF. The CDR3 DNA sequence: TGTGCCACCAGTGGGGGATCGGGAGCCGGGGAGCTGTTTTTT.

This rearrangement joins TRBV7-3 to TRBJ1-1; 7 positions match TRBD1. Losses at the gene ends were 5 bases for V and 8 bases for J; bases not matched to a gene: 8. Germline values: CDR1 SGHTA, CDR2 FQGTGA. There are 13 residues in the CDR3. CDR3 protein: CASSLQGMGEAFF. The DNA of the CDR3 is TGTGCCAGCAGCCTACAGGGGATGGGGGAAGCTTTCTTT.